A single TCR beta chain is shown here with its context. No antigen is known for it. Germline loops: CDR1 LGHNA, CDR2 YNFKEQ. This CDR3 comprises 15 residues. J was trimmed by 6 bases and V by 0 bases; bases with no gene match: 5. Profiling relied on immunoSEQ multiplex PCR, and the TCRdb table lists in-frame clones only, not all of them. The data contain about 140,000 clones, roughly 90% of them singletons. This record belongs to a study of cytotoxic CD8 clonotypes in ibrutinib-treated CLL. Study results and limitations: Clonotypes that were public were uncommon, and they contracted or stayed stable on treatment.

The clonotype was recovered from a human donor with chronic lymphocytic leukemia. This chain links TRBV4-2 with TRBJ1-5, with 7 bases matching TRBD1. The source material was PBMCs, sampled after 12 months of ibrutinib treatment. As DNA, the CDR3 is TGTGCCAGCAGCCAAGAAAGAGGGGGCGGTCAGCCCCAGCATTTT. This sequence encodes CASSQERGGGQPQHF.